One sample yielded the 28 T cell receptor beta chains listed below, sequenced in a study of immune heterogeneity within non-small cell lung tumors. The authors used about 540 ng of bulk tumor genomic DNA per sample as template. Biopsies, several per primary tumor and spaced far apart, were collected during surgery. Curative surgery was undertaken by patients, who had untreated, newly diagnosed non-small cell lung cancer. Multiplex PCR with 32 V and 13 J primers amplified TCR beta CDR3. TCRdb itself ran the multiplex PCR reads through MiXCR, one entry per CDR3 protein. The table has about 4,500 distinct CDR3 sequences, 20% to 25% seen once; the top ten hold around 12%. Sequencing used lung tumor tissue. The receptor source for this set is a man between 60 and 75 years old with non-small cell lung cancer.

The chain carries TRBV4-1 and TRBJ2-5, with TRBD1 as a possible D gene (5 bases). The V and J ends lost 5 bases and 4 bases respectively, with 20 bases between them. The germline CDR1 and CDR2 sequences are MGHRA and YSYEKL. The CDR3 extends over 16 amino acids. CDR3 protein: CASSAGTSTVGETQYF. CDR3 nucleotides: TGCGCCAGCAGCGCTGGAACCTCGACAGTGGGAGAGACCCAGTACTTC.

Only one count was recorded for this clonotype. The gene calls are TRBV5-1 and TRBJ1-1; the D gene is possibly TRBD1 (6 bases). The CDR3 contains 15 residues. Trimming cost V 4 bases and J 2 bases, with 15 bases left between them. The germline gives CDR1 SGHRS, CDR2 YFSETQ. CDR3 nucleotides: TGCGCCAGCAGCCTCGCAGGGGCAGGAAACACTGAAGCTTTCTTT. Translating gives CASSLAGAGNTEAFF.

On this clonotype: A much bigger clone sits one base away, suggesting this may be a read error. The chain combines TRBV27 with TRBJ2-7, with 12 bases fitting TRBD2. Germline CDR1 MNHEY, CDR2 SMNVEV (reference sequence). The CDR3 is 17 residues long. CDR3 sequence: CASSLLTSGSEAYEQHF. The CDR3 nucleotides read TGTGCCAGCAGTTTGCTGACTAGCGGGAGTGAAGCGTACGAGCAGCACTTC.

This clonotype was detected a few times. DNA of the CDR3: TGTGCCAGTAGTCCACTAGCGGTCGACAGCACAGATACGCAGTATTTT. This gives the protein CASSPLAVDSTDTQYF. The chain employs TRBV19 and TRBJ2-3, with 8 bases lining up with TRBD2. In germline, CDR1 is LNHDA, CDR2 SQIVND (reference sequence). CDR3 size: 16 residues. V lost 5 bases and J lost 0; bases outside the gene matches: 7.

V and J are TRBV5-1 and TRBJ2-2; tentatively, D is TRBD1 or TRBD2 (6 bases each). The ends were cut back, 7 bases at V and 7 bases at J, with 17 bases in the middle. CDR1 and CDR2 from the germline V gene are SGHRS and YFSETQ. This CDR3 region has 14 residues. In DNA form, the CDR3 reads TGCGCCAGCGCCCTTCAGGGGAGGAACGGGGAGCTGTTTTTT. Translating gives CASALQGRNGELFF.

This clonotype was detected only a few times. V and J are TRBV29-1 and TRBJ2-1; 8 bases are a match to TRBD2. CDR3 length: 13 residues. V lost 7 bases, J lost 7 bases, and 9 bases stayed unmatched. Germline CDR1 is SQVTM and CDR2 is ANQGSEA. CDR3 loop: CSAAGTSNNEQFF. The CDR3, as DNA: TGCAGCGCCGCCGGGACTAGTAATAATGAGCAGTTCTTC.

This clonotype is labeled as medium-sized. The V gene is TRBV20-1, the J gene TRBJ2-7; a weak D match, TRBD2 (6 bases). CDR3 size: 13 residues. The V and J ends lost 1 base and 2 bases respectively, with 9 bases between them. Per the germline V gene, CDR1 is DFQATT and CDR2 is SNEGSKA (reference sequence). CDR3 in DNA: TGCAGTGCTAGAGCGGGAGTGGCCTACGAGCAGTACTTC. It codes for CSARAGVAYEQYF.

This clonotype was picked up a small number of times. This rearrangement joins TRBV14 to TRBJ2-5, with D possibly TRBD1 on 6 matching bases. The V gene's germline CDR1 is SGHDN and CDR2 FVKESK. The CDR3 runs to 13 residues. Trimming left V 4 bases short and J 5 bases short, with 11 bases between. The CDR3 nucleotides are TGTGCCAGCAGCCGAGGACAGCAGGAGACCCAGTACTTC. Translating it yields CASSRGQQETQYF.

This clonotype is classed as medium-sized. The V call is TRBV13, the J call TRBJ2-7; D might be TRBD1 (6 bases). The CDR3 has 14 residues. Trimming stripped 6 bases from V and 4 bases from J, with 16 bases between. Germline lookup yields CDR1 PRHDT and CDR2 FYEKMQ (reference sequence). The CDR3 DNA reads as TGTGCCAGCAGTTTTAGTGGGACACAATACGAGCAGTACTTC. As protein: CASSFSGTQYEQYF.

To note about this clonotype: One junction end does not reproduce the germline sequence, and a read error may be involved. The chain carries TRBV7-7 and TRBJ2-5; the D gene is possibly TRBD2 (5 bases). Germline V gene data show CDR1 as SSHAT and CDR2 as FNYEAQ (reference sequence). The CDR3 contains 12 residues. The CDR3 nucleotides read TGTGCTAGCAGCTCCGCGGGAGAGACCCAGTACTTC. It codes for CASSSAGETQYF. Together with reference TRBV7-7 and TRBJ2-5, the CDR3 gives the full variable domain: GAGVSQSPRYKVTKRGQDVTLRCDPISSHATLYWYQQALGQGPEFLTYFNYEAQPDKSGLPSDRFSAERPEGSISTLTIQRTEQRDSAMYRCASSSAGETQYFGPGTRLLVL.

The rearrangement links TRBV20-1 to TRBJ1-5; perhaps TRBD1 as D (5 bases). With 3 bases removed from V and 5 bases from J, the gap between germline ends came to 11 bases. The CDR3 runs 13 residues. CDR1 is DFQATT and CDR2 is SNEGSKA in the germline V gene (reference sequence). The CDR3 loop is CSASMGRDQPQHF. The CDR3, as DNA: TGCAGTGCTAGTATGGGCAGGGATCAGCCCCAGCATTTT.

This clonotype was seen only a few times. This chain connects TRBV28 to TRBJ1-2; TRBD1 aligns across 11 bases. This CDR3 is built from 17 residues. The V segment lost 4 bases and the J segment 4 bases; nucleotides outside the gene matches: 11. Germline V gene sequence: CDR1 MDHEN, CDR2 SYDVKM. The CDR3 sequence: CASSSVDGTGGPYGYTF. As DNA, the CDR3 is TGTGCCAGCAGTTCAGTCGACGGGACAGGGGGACCCTATGGCTACACCTTC.

Only a few counts were recorded for this clonotype. The V call is TRBV19, the J call TRBJ2-3; 9 bases agree with TRBD2. Germline V gene data show CDR1 as LNHDA and CDR2 as SQIVND (reference sequence). This CDR3 region has 16 residues. Trimming removed 6 bases from V and 2 bases from J; junction bases left unmatched: 9. The CDR3 is CASRPIAGETTDTQYF. CDR3 DNA: TGTGCCAGTAGGCCCATAGCGGGAGAGACCACAGATACGCAGTATTTT.

The chain joins TRBV6-1 to TRBJ2-3; 8 positions match TRBD2. From germline, CDR1 is MNHNS and CDR2 SASEGT. CDR3 size: 15 residues. Trimming removed 6 bases from V and 0 bases from J; junction bases left unmatched: 5. The CDR3 DNA reads as TGTGCCAGCAGGGGCGGGGGGCCTAGCACAGATACGCAGTATTTT. Translated: CASRGGGPSTDTQYF.

The chain has TRBV10-3 and TRBJ1-5, with a tentative D call TRBD1 (6 bases). Germline assignment: CDR1 ENHRY and CDR2 SYGVKD. The CDR3 has 13 amino acids. Trimming took 3 bases from V and 5 from J, leaving 8 bases between them. In nucleotides, the CDR3 is TGTGCCATCAGTGAAGGGGGGTATCAGCCCCAGCATTTT. Translated, it gives CAISEGGYQPQHF.

This clonotype was counted between two and nine times. The chain uses TRBV6-1 and TRBJ2-4, with a tentative D call TRBD2 (5 bases). Deletions cut 5 bases from V and 1 base from J, with 6 bases between. CDR1 is MNHNS and CDR2 is SASEGT in the germline V gene. This CDR3 is built from 13 residues. This CDR3 reads CASSRGAKNIQYF. In DNA, the CDR3 is TGTGCCAGCAGTCGGGGTGCCAAAAACATTCAGTACTTC.

This clonotype was counted between two and nine times. Relative to the germline gene, one junction end is altered; a read error may explain this. The chain combines TRBV2 with TRBJ1-1, with a weak D call TRBD1 (6 bases). CDR3 length equals 16 residues. Germline CDR1 reads SNHLY; CDR2 reads FYNNEI. Written as DNA, the CDR3 is TGTGCCAGCAGTAAAGCGCAGGGGTTGCTTGACACTGAAGCTTTCTTT. This encodes CASSKAQGLLDTEAFF.

This clonotype was observed a few times. V usage is TRBV5-1 and J usage is TRBJ2-2, with TRBD1 matching 7 bases. Germline values: CDR1 SGHRS, CDR2 YFSETQ. V lost 4 bases to trimming and J lost 3 bases; unmatched junction nucleotides: 6. This CDR3 has 15 residues. CDR3 coding DNA: TGCGCCAGCAGCCCTGACAGGGTTCACACCGGGGAGCTGTTTTTT. This sequence encodes CASSPDRVHTGELFF.

The V gene is TRBV28, the J gene TRBJ1-1; D remains unclear. The CDR3 covers 14 residues. CDR1 is MDHEN and CDR2 is SYDVKM in the germline V gene. Trimming took 6 bases from V and 2 from J, leaving 13 bases between them. CDR3 sequence reads: CASSPGNRNTEAFF. The CDR3 DNA follows: TGTGCCAGCAGCCCCGGGAACCGCAACACTGAAGCTTTCTTT.

Worth noting for this clonotype: Given a much more abundant clone one base away, this may be a read error. V is TRBV7-3 and J is TRBJ1-6, with 10 bases matching TRBD1. The germline gives CDR1 SGHTA, CDR2 FQGTGA. The CDR3 is 16 amino acids. Trimming at V came to 5 bases and at J to 10 bases, leaving 11 bases not matched to a gene. This CDR3 reads CASSVQGQGLGSPLHF. In nucleotides, the CDR3 is TGTGCCAGCAGCGTCCAGGGACAGGGGTTGGGGTCACCCCTCCACTTT.

This chain uses TRBV27 with TRBJ2-3; the D gene could be TRBD1 or TRBD2 (5 bases each). Germline V gene lookup returns CDR1 MNHEY and CDR2 SMNVEV (reference sequence). This CDR3 is built from 16 residues. The germline V and J ends were trimmed by 6 bases and 1 base, with 17 bases remaining between them. This CDR3 reads CASSEGWGAGTDTQYF. As DNA, the CDR3 is TGTGCCAGCAGCGAGGGGTGGGGCGCCGGCACAGATACGCAGTATTTT.

Sample share makes this clonotype medium-sized. The chain uses TRBV14 and TRBJ2-7; possibly TRBD2 for D (6 bases). The CDR3 contains 17 residues. The V end lost 0 bases, the J end lost 4 bases, and 19 bases lay between the germline ends. Looked up from germline, CDR1 is SGHDN and CDR2 is FVKESK. The DNA for the CDR3 is TGTGCCAGCAGCCAAGATCGTAGGGACGGAGGGACTTACGAGCAGTACTTC. Translation gives CASSQDRRDGGTYEQYF.

The chain uses TRBV3-1 and TRBJ2-2; 7 bases are a match to TRBD2. Trimming cost V 4 bases and J 5 bases; bases outside gene matches: 4. Germline lookup yields CDR1 LGHDT and CDR2 YNNKEL (reference sequence). The CDR3 contains 14 residues. CDR3 in DNA: TGTGCCAGCAGCCGGACTAGGCGGACCGGGGAGCTGTTTTTT. This codes for CASSRTRRTGELFF.

Only a few counts were recorded for this clonotype. This sequence joins TRBV5-1 and TRBJ2-7; D might be TRBD1 or TRBD2, each matching 5 bases. Looked up from germline, CDR1 is SGHRS and CDR2 is YFSETQ. The CDR3 totals 13 residues. With 0 bases removed from V and 3 bases from J, the gap between germline ends came to 7 bases. CDR3 sequence: CASSLVGGYEQYF. In DNA form, the CDR3 reads TGCGCCAGCAGCTTGGTTGGGGGCTACGAGCAGTACTTC. Filled out from reference TRBV5-1 and TRBJ2-7, the complete variable domain reads KAGVTQTPRYLIKTRGQQVTLSCSPISGHRSVSWYQQTPGQGLQFLFEYFSETQRNKGNFPGRFSGRQFSNSRSEMNVSTLELGDSALYLCASSLVGGYEQYFGPGTRLTVT.

Regarding this clonotype: It may be a read error: a sequence one base away is much more abundant. The rearrangement uses TRBV7-2 and TRBJ2-7, with D maybe TRBD1 (6 bases). In germline, CDR1 is SGHTA, CDR2 FQGNSA. CDR3 size: 13 residues. The CDR3 region is CVSRATGSHEQYF. The DNA of the CDR3 is TGTGTCAGCAGGGCTACAGGGAGCCACGAGCAGTACTTC.

The chain links TRBV2 to TRBJ1-4, with TRBD1 matching over 10 bases. This CDR3 comprises 15 residues. Per the germline V gene, CDR1 is SNHLY and CDR2 is FYNNEI. With V trimmed by 6 bases and J by 3 bases, 4 bases remained unmatched. The CDR3: CASSRQGAANEKLFF. The CDR3, as DNA: TGTGCCAGCAGCCGACAGGGGGCAGCTAATGAAAAACTGTTTTTT. The full variable domain, rest sourced from reference TRBV2 and TRBJ1-4, is EPEVTQTPSHQVTQMGQEVILRCVPISNHLYFYWYRQILGQKVEFLVSFYNNEISEKSEIFDDQFSVERPDGSNFTLKIRSTKLEDSAMYFCASSRQGAANEKLFFGSGTQLSVL.

This clonotype was seen a handful of times. The V gene is TRBV4-2, the J gene TRBJ1-6; D is ambiguous. Trimming pared 0 bases from V and 12 bases from J, leaving 15 bases between. CDR1 and CDR2 (germline): LGHNA, YNFKEQ. This CDR3 comprises 15 residues. The CDR3 here is CASSQDRNDLLPLHF. DNA of the CDR3: TGTGCCAGCAGCCAAGATAGGAATGACCTCCTACCCCTCCACTTT.

In its sample, this clonotype was seen a few times. The chain carries TRBV2 and TRBJ2-7; D remains unclear. There are 15 residues in the CDR3. V gave up 4 bases and J gave up 4 bases, with 17 bases separating them. Per germline, CDR1 SNHLY and CDR2 FYNNEI. Here the CDR3 reads CASSVDPNAPYEQYF. The CDR3, as DNA: TGTGCCAGCAGTGTTGACCCTAACGCCCCTTACGAGCAGTACTTC. Combining the CDR3 with reference TRBV2 and TRBJ2-7 gives the whole variable domain EPEVTQTPSHQVTQMGQEVILRCVPISNHLYFYWYRQILGQKVEFLVSFYNNEISEKSEIFDDQFSVERPDGSNFTLKIRSTKLEDSAMYFCASSVDPNAPYEQYFGPGTRLTVT.